One and the same sample provided the 29 T cell receptor beta chains below, sequenced in a study of blood T cell repertoires in COVID-19 (dated by TCRdb to 2018 to 2021). The library was prepared using the immunoSEQ multiplex PCR assay. Here the immuneACCESS table is served through TCRdb, limited to in-frame sequences with V and J called. Missing clones are a known gap in these copies; in checked studies unresolved V genes cover under half, and the rest lacks a known reason. For this sample the table gives roughly 310,000 clones, of which 88% were detected only once. Under 5% of the sample is taken by the ten largest. The sample taken for sequencing was peripheral blood. These TCRs come from a woman between 45 and 60 years old with active or convalescent COVID-19.

The genes are TRBV19 and TRBJ1-6; 8 bases agree with TRBD1. The V segment lost 4 bases and the J segment 10 bases; nucleotides outside the gene matches: 12. The CDR3 has 16 amino acids. Germline-derived CDR1 and CDR2 are LNHDA and SQIVND (reference sequence). This CDR3 is CASSNPVTGGKSPLHF. Here the CDR3 DNA reads TGTGCCAGTAGTAATCCCGTCACAGGGGGGAAATCACCCCTCCACTTT.

With regard to this clone: Other nucleotide sequences from this sample produce the same CDR3. V gene TRBV18 combines with J gene TRBJ1-5, with TRBD1 matching over 11 bases. The CDR3 spans 15 residues. Trimming at V came to 2 bases and at J to 5 bases, leaving 2 bases not matched to a gene. Germline CDR1 KGHSH, CDR2 LQKENI. The CDR3: CASSPGTGGYQPQHF. The CDR3 DNA follows: TGTGCCAGCTCACCAGGGACAGGGGGTTATCAGCCCCAGCATTTT.

The chain combines TRBV4-2 with TRBJ2-3, with 9 nucleotides matching TRBD2. This CDR3 has 16 amino acids. Trimming at V came to 0 bases and at J to 6 bases, leaving 7 bases not matched to a gene. Germline CDR1 LGHNA, CDR2 YNFKEQ. This CDR3 is CASSQESSGGYDTQYF. Written as DNA, the CDR3 is TGTGCCAGCAGCCAAGAATCAAGCGGGGGGTATGATACGCAGTATTTT.

This clone was found once. The chain combines TRBV11-3 with TRBJ1-5; 8 nucleotides align to TRBD1. Trimming took 1 base from V and 0 from J; bases not matched to a gene: 8. The CDR3 is 18 amino acids. Germline loops: CDR1 SGHNT, CDR2 YENEEA. The CDR3 nucleotides are TGTGCCAGCAGCTTAGTGGCCCGGGACAGGAATAGCAATCAGCCCCAGCATTTT. Translating it yields CASSLVARDRNSNQPQHF.

The V call is TRBV6-6, the J call TRBJ2-3; D is possibly TRBD2 (6 bases). V was trimmed by 7 bases and J by 1 base, leaving 9 bases between them. This CDR3 has 13 amino acids. From germline, CDR1 is MNHNY and CDR2 SVGAGI (reference sequence). The CDR3 DNA reads TGTGCCAGCACACAGCGGGGCACAGATACGCAGTATTTT. As protein: CASTQRGTDTQYF.

This rearrangement joins TRBV10-3 to TRBJ2-3; 10 bases are a match to TRBD2. CDR1 is ENHRY, CDR2 SYGVKD, per germline. Losses at the gene ends were 7 bases for V and 5 bases for J; bases not matched to a gene: 9. This CDR3 comprises 15 residues. The CDR3, as DNA: TGTGCCATCAAGCTAGCGGGAGTTACCGTAGATACGCAGTATTTT. Residues: CAIKLAGVTVDTQYF.

J is TRBJ2-7 and V is TRBV15; 14 nucleotides align to TRBD2. This CDR3 is 19 amino acids long. J gave up 6 bases and V 0 bases, and 13 bases lay outside the gene matches. Germline V gene lookup returns CDR1 LNHNV and CDR2 YYDKDF (reference sequence). The CDR3: CATSRDSMRLAGGPVEQYF. The CDR3 DNA sequence: TGTGCCACCAGCAGAGATTCTATGAGACTAGCGGGAGGGCCGGTCGAGCAGTACTTC.

The chain employs TRBV7-9 and TRBJ1-1, with D perhaps TRBD1 (6 bases). The CDR3 consists of 14 residues. V lost 6 bases and J 1 base, leaving 12 bases between the germline ends. Germline V lookup: CDR1 SEHNR, CDR2 FQNEAQ (reference sequence). DNA of the CDR3: TGTGCCAGCAGTTCCTGGACAGAGAACACTGAAGCTTTCTTT. This codes for CASSSWTENTEAFF.

The CDR3 DNA sequence: TGTGCCAGCAGCTTCGGGGGACCTAACACCGGGGAGCTGTTTTTT. It encodes CASSFGGPNTGELFF. V usage is TRBV5-4 and J usage is TRBJ2-2; TRBD2 is a possible D gene (6 bases). Germline V gene data show CDR1 as SGHNT and CDR2 as YYREEE (reference sequence). V was trimmed by 2 bases and J by 2 bases, leaving 10 bases between them. This CDR3 has 15 amino acids.

V usage is TRBV2 and J usage is TRBJ2-5; 11 bases line up with TRBD1. Germline V gives CDR1 SNHLY, CDR2 FYNNEI. The J segment lost 4 bases and the V segment lost 5 bases, leaving 3 bases of the junction unmatched. The CDR3 length is 14 residues. The CDR3 region is CASSQGQGGETQYF. CDR3 sequence (DNA): TGTGCCAGCAGTCAGGGACAGGGGGGAGAGACCCAGTACTTC.

The sample holds one count of this clone. This chain links TRBV29-1 with TRBJ2-1; a possible D gene is TRBD2 (6 bases). The germline CDR1 and CDR2 sequences are SQVTM and ANQGSEA. The CDR3 sequence is 15 residues long. Trimming pared 5 bases from V and 0 bases from J, leaving 14 bases between. The DNA for the CDR3 is TGCAGCGTTTTAAATTTAGCGGACTCCTACAATGAGCAGTTCTTC. The encoded protein is CSVLNLADSYNEQFF.

The V and J genes are TRBV3-1 (or the pseudogene TRBV3-2) and TRBJ2-2, with 12 bases matching TRBD2. This CDR3 is built from 18 residues. The germline V gene encodes CDR1 LGHDT and CDR2 YNNKEL (reference sequence). V shed 4 bases, J shed 1 base, and the junction held 7 bases outside the gene matches. CDR3 sequence (DNA): TGTGCCAGCAGCCTCCAACTAGCGGGGGGCATGAACACCGGGGAGCTGTTTTTT. Its protein product is CASSLQLAGGMNTGELFF.

This clone has a single count. V gene TRBV15 combines with J gene TRBJ2-2; the D is unclear. V was cut by 5 bases and J by 6 bases, with 13 bases left in between. This CDR3 contains 14 residues. CDR1 and CDR2 (germline): LNHNV, YYDKDF (reference sequence). CDR3 coding DNA: TGTGCCACCAGCCATAACAAAGAAGCCGGGGAGCTGTTTTTT. This translates into CATSHNKEAGELFF. Based on the CDR3 plus reference TRBV15 and TRBJ2-2, the full variable domain is DAMVIQNPRYQVTQFGKPVTLSCSQTLNHNVMYWYQQKSSQAPKLLFHYYDKDFNNEADTPDNFQSRRPNTSFCFLDIRSPGLGDTAMYLCATSHNKEAGELFFGEGSRLTVL.

The chain employs TRBV3-1 (or the pseudogene TRBV3-2) and TRBJ1-2; a possible D gene is TRBD1 (6 bases). V was pared by 3 bases and J by 1 base, with 6 bases between. This CDR3 region has 13 residues. Germline V gives CDR1 LGHDT, CDR2 YNNKEL (reference sequence). The CDR3 sequence: CASSQDSNYGYTF. CDR3 bases: TGTGCCAGCAGCCAGGACAGTAACTATGGCTACACCTTC.

This chain joins TRBV28 and TRBJ1-2; 9 bases align to TRBD1. The CDR3 has 22 residues. Germline CDR1 MDHEN, CDR2 SYDVKM. The trim removed 4 bases at V and 0 bases at J, leaving 24 bases unmatched. The CDR3 is CASSSPQGTGFGGGYPNYGYTF. CDR3 bases: TGTGCCAGCAGTTCGCCTCAGGGGACAGGGTTTGGAGGTGGTTATCCTAACTATGGCTACACCTTC.

The chain joins TRBV6-2 or TRBV6-3 to TRBJ2-2; 9 nucleotides align to TRBD1. There are 16 residues in the CDR3. V gave up 6 bases and J gave up 2 bases; unmatched junction bases: 7. The germline CDR1 and CDR2 sequences are MNHEY and SVGEGT. The CDR3 DNA reads TGTGCCAGCAGCCCACCGGGACAGGGTAACACCGGGGAGCTGTTTTTT. This encodes CASSPPGQGNTGELFF.

The chain has TRBV4-2 and TRBJ1-4; TRBD1 matches at 8 bases. V was clipped by 3 bases and J by 5 bases; unmatched bases: 5. The CDR3 sequence is 15 residues long. CDR1 LGHNA and CDR2 YNFKEQ come from the germline V gene. The CDR3 nucleotides are TGTGCCAGCAGCCAGGACAGGGAATGGAATGAAAAACTGTTTTTT. As protein: CASSQDREWNEKLFF.

The CDR3, as DNA: TGTGCCAGCAGTTACCCCTCAGACGAGCAGTACTTC. The encoded protein is CASSYPSDEQYF. The V call is TRBV6-2 or TRBV6-3, the J call TRBJ2-7; no clear D gene. This CDR3 contains 12 residues. The germline CDR1 and CDR2 sequences are MNHEY and SVGEGT. V was cut by 2 bases and J by 5 bases, with 7 bases left in between.

CDR3 in DNA: TGTGCCTGGAGTGCCCCCACAGGGGGCAATCAGCCCCAGCATTTT. Translating it yields CAWSAPTGGNQPQHF. The rearrangement links TRBV30 to TRBJ1-5, with 7 bases that match TRBD1. The CDR3 loop spans 15 amino acids. Trimming at V came to 1 base and at J to 2 bases, leaving 5 bases not matched to a gene. Germline V gene data show CDR1 as GTSNPN and CDR2 as SVGIG (reference sequence).

The genes are TRBV4-3 and TRBJ2-1; TRBD2 matches at 10 bases. In germline, CDR1 is LGHNA, CDR2 YSLEER. The CDR3 spans 18 residues. Trimming at V came to 4 bases and at J to 7 bases, leaving 16 bases not matched to a gene. CDR3 sequence: CASSLALWASGRRNEQFF. As DNA, the CDR3 is TGCGCCAGCAGCCTAGCCCTTTGGGCTAGCGGGAGAAGAAATGAGCAGTTCTTC.

J is TRBJ2-4 and V is TRBV9; D is ambiguous. V lost 4 bases, J lost 8 bases, and 16 bases lay in between. This CDR3 is built from 14 residues. The germline gives CDR1 SGDLS, CDR2 YYNGEE. In nucleotides, the CDR3 is TGTGCCAGCAGCCCCTTCGGCAGTGAGGACATTCAGTACTTC. Translating gives CASSPFGSEDIQYF.

This sequence joins TRBV9 and TRBJ2-7; maybe TRBD1 (6 bases). CDR1 and CDR2 (germline): SGDLS, YYNGEE. The CDR3 has 15 residues. Trimming took off 0 bases at V and 4 bases at J, with 14 bases between the two ends. The CDR3 spells CASSVDPDSRYEQYF. CDR3 DNA: TGTGCCAGCAGCGTAGACCCGGACAGCAGATACGAGCAGTACTTC. The full variable domain, with the rest looked up from reference TRBV9 and TRBJ2-7, is DSGVTQTPKHLITATGQRVTLRCSPRSGDLSVYWYQQSLDQGLQFLIQYYNGEERAKGNILERFSAQQFPDLHSELNLSSLELGDSALYFCASSVDPDSRYEQYFGPGTRLTVT.

The chain recombines TRBV18 with TRBJ2-7, with a possible D match to TRBD1 (6 bases). The ends were cut back, 0 bases at V and 2 bases at J, with 11 bases in the middle. This CDR3 has 15 residues. Per germline, CDR1 KGHSH and CDR2 LQKENI. DNA for the CDR3: TGTGCCAGCTCACCACCTGCAGGGGACACCTACGAGCAGTACTTC. This sequence encodes CASSPPAGDTYEQYF.

This clone was observed once. The V gene is TRBV7-2, the J gene TRBJ1-4; tentative D call: TRBD1 (5 bases). CDR1 and CDR2 from the germline V gene are SGHTA and FQGNSA. Trimming took off 2 bases at V and 6 bases at J, with 13 bases between the two ends. The CDR3 is made up of 15 amino acids. The DNA of the CDR3 is TGTGCCAGCAGCTTATACCCCGGAGGGGATGAAAAACTGTTTTTT. This translates into CASSLYPGGDEKLFF. Full variable domain (missing parts from reference TRBV7-2 and TRBJ1-4): GAGVSQSPSNKVTEKGKDVELRCDPISGHTALYWYRQSLGQGLEFLIYFQGNSAPDKSGLPSDRFSAERTGGSVSTLTIQRTQQEDSAVYLCASSLYPGGDEKLFFGSGTQLSVL.

The chain recombines TRBV15 with TRBJ2-7; D might be TRBD1 (5 bases). This CDR3 contains 13 residues. The germline CDR1 and CDR2 sequences are LNHNV and YYDKDF (reference sequence). Trimming stripped 1 base from V and 3 bases from J, with 7 bases between. CDR3 nucleotide sequence: TGTGCCACCAGCAGAGGGGGCAGCTACGAGCAGTACTTC. As protein: CATSRGGSYEQYF.

This clone appeared once. Other DNA sequences in the same sample also yield this CDR3. This chain joins TRBV2 and TRBJ2-7, with 8 bases identical to TRBD1. V dropped 9 bases and J dropped 1; count of bases not matched to a gene: 5. The germline gives CDR1 SNHLY, CDR2 FYNNEI. The CDR3 spans 13 residues. As DNA, the CDR3 is TGTGCCAGTACCCGGGACAGGTCCTACGAGCAGTACTTC. Residues: CASTRDRSYEQYF. The full variable domain, with the rest looked up from reference TRBV2 and TRBJ2-7, is EPEVTQTPSHQVTQMGQEVILRCVPISNHLYFYWYRQILGQKVEFLVSFYNNEISEKSEIFDDQFSVERPDGSNFTLKIRSTKLEDSAMYFCASTRDRSYEQYFGPGTRLTVT.

V is TRBV2 and J is TRBJ1-1; D gene unclear. The V gene lost 2 bases and the J gene lost 4 bases, with 8 bases spanning the gap. The CDR3 length is 13 residues. From germline, CDR1 is SNHLY and CDR2 FYNNEI. The CDR3 sequence is CASSEFRSTEAFF. The CDR3, as DNA: TGTGCCAGCAGTGAATTTAGGAGCACTGAAGCTTTCTTT.

About this clone: The junction differs from germline at one of its ends, possibly a read error. The CDR3 region is CASNLRGGMNTEAFF. In DNA, the CDR3 is TGTGCCAGCAACTTAAGGGGGGGCATGAACACTGAAGCTTTCTTT. This chain uses TRBV11-1 with TRBJ1-1, with D perhaps matching TRBD1 (6 bases). The CDR3 spans 15 residues. Germline CDR1 and CDR2: SGHAT and FQDESV (reference sequence).

CDR3 nucleotide sequence: TGTGCCAGCTCACCAGGGACATGGAACTACAATGAGCAGTTCTTC. As protein: CASSPGTWNYNEQFF. V usage is TRBV18 and J usage is TRBJ2-1, with D maybe TRBD1 (6 bases). V dropped 2 bases and J dropped 3 bases, with 11 bases sitting between them. The germline V gene encodes CDR1 KGHSH and CDR2 LQKENI. The CDR3 consists of 15 residues.